This T cell receptor (beta chain) was profiled in a study of shared T cell receptors in the human thymus. Germline V CDR1 and CDR2: MNHEY, SMNVEV (reference sequence). This CDR3 spans 16 amino acids. J gave up 3 bases and V 6 bases, and 14 bases lay outside the gene matches. Here immunoSEQ multiplex PCR was the method, and the copy in TCRdb shows in-frame clones only, minus some. The sample has about 380,000 clones, 85% to 95% seen once; the top ten hold roughly 0.02%. This receptor was taken from a human donor. The chain uses TRBV27 and TRBJ2-7, with TRBD1 identical over 7 bases. The sequenced material came from thymocytes. CDR3 DNA sequence: TGTGCCAGCAGCCACCTGACAGGGAATAAAGGCTACGAGCAGTACTTC. Amino acids: CASSHLTGNKGYEQYF.